Listed below are T cell receptor beta chains from one sample, sequenced in a study of blood T cell repertoires in COVID-19. Here immunoSEQ multiplex PCR was the method, and the copy in TCRdb shows in-frame clones only, minus some. Among approximately 180,000 clones listed, 75% to 90% were seen once. Sequenced material: peripheral blood. These receptors all stem from a human donor with active or convalescent COVID-19. The donor label of this sample is uncertain. Each CDR3 is given with its conserved first and last residue. A D gene is named only where the DNA matches it firmly. Part of the rows lack a size; the others show once, few, many or a class for expanded clones.

CDR3 protein,CDR3 DNA,V gene,J gene,D gene,clone size
CASSLEQNTEAFF,TGTGCCAGCAGCTTAGAACAGAACACTGAAGCTTTCTTT,TRBV7-6,TRBJ1-1,.,once
CASSLQGINVNTEAFF,TGTGCCAGCTCACTACAGGGGATAAACGTGAACACTGAAGCTTTCTTT,TRBV18,TRBJ1-1,TRBD1,.
CASSLAGLSSYEQYF,TGTGCCAGCAGTTTAGCGGGACTCAGCTCCTACGAGCAGTACTTC,TRBV27,TRBJ2-7,.,.
CASSYTRTGGTGELFF,TGTGCCAGCAGTTACACACGGACAGGGGGCACCGGGGAGCTGTTTTTT,TRBV6-5,TRBJ2-2,TRBD1,few
CASSPTTGGETQYF,TGTGCCAGCAGCCCTACCACGGGGGGGGAGACCCAGTACTTC,TRBV7-3,TRBJ2-5,TRBD2,.
CASSPGTTYEQYF,TGCGCCAGCAGCCCCGGGACAACCTACGAGCAGTACTTC,TRBV10-2,TRBJ2-7,.,.
CASSSALAGQEQYF,TGTGCCAGCAGCTCCGCACTAGCGGGTCAGGAGCAGTACTTC,TRBV13,TRBJ2-7,TRBD2,.
CASSLTSGTNTGELFF,TGTGCCAGCAGCTTGACTAGCGGGACGAACACCGGGGAGCTGTTTTTT,TRBV7-9,TRBJ2-2,TRBD2,.
CATSDFSSGTGGWQYF,TGTGCCACCAGTGATTTCTCTTCCGGGACAGGGGGATGGCAGTATTTT,TRBV24-1,TRBJ2-3,TRBD1,once
CASSQVASGAWFF,.,TRBV3-1/TRBV3-2,TRBJ2-1,.,once
CASSLGRGGTSDNEQFF,TGTGCCAGCAGCTTGGGACGCGGGGGGACGTCGGACAATGAGCAGTTCTTC,TRBV5-4,TRBJ2-1,TRBD2,once
CASSSGTGDRNTIYF,TGTGCCAGTAGCTCCGGGACAGGGGACAGAAACACCATATATTTT,TRBV19,TRBJ1-3,TRBD1,.
CASSPPGRRPDTIYF,TGTGCCAGCTCACCACCGGGCAGGCGCCCTGACACCATATATTTT,TRBV18,TRBJ1-3,.,.
CASTYRGPAQETQYF,TGTGCCAGCACCTATCGCGGGCCCGCCCAAGAGACCCAGTACTTC,TRBV5-4,TRBJ2-5,.,.
CAWTGDQPQHF,TGTGCCTGGACAGGGGATCAGCCCCAGCATTTT,TRBV27,TRBJ1-5,TRBD1,once
CASSSPSSGRNYEQYF,TGTGCCAGCAGTTCACCATCTAGCGGGAGAAACTACGAGCAGTACTTC,TRBV28,TRBJ2-7,TRBD2,.
CASSYWAGDSTDTQYF,TGTGCCAGCAGTTATTGGGCGGGGGACAGCACAGATACGCAGTATTTT,TRBV6-2/TRBV6-3,TRBJ2-3,TRBD2,.
CASSQGDRANGYTF,TGTGCCAGCAGCCAAGGGGACAGGGCTAATGGCTACACCTTC,TRBV4-2,TRBJ1-2,TRBD1,.
CASSLSGYEQYF,TGTGCCAGCAGCTTATCCGGGTACGAGCAGTACTTC,TRBV7-9,TRBJ2-7,.,.
CASSLSTEAFF,TGTGCCAGCAGCCTCAGTACTGAAGCTTTCTTT,TRBV7-2,TRBJ1-1,.,.
CASSQRDLGETQYF,TGTGCCAGCAGCCAGCGGGACTTAGGGGAGACCCAGTACTTC,TRBV4-2,TRBJ2-5,.,.
CASSLNLGGSAYNEQFF,TGTGCCAGCAGCTTGAACTTAGGCGGGTCGGCCTACAATGAGCAGTTCTTC,TRBV5-4,TRBJ2-1,.,.
CASSTPGLRRGEPQHF,TGTGCCAGCAGTACTCCGGGACTCCGGAGGGGTGAGCCCCAGCATTTT,TRBV6-2/TRBV6-3,TRBJ1-5,.,.
CASSNSEKLFF,TGCGCCAGCAGCAACTCTGAAAAACTGTTTTTT,TRBV4-3,TRBJ1-4,.,.
CASSPNGQGSYGYTF,TGTGCCAGCTCACCAAACGGCCAAGGGAGCTATGGCTACACCTTC,TRBV18,TRBJ1-2,.,.
CASSLGAGGYNEQFF,TGCGCCAGCAGCTTGGGGGCGGGAGGTTACAATGAGCAGTTCTTC,TRBV5-1,TRBJ2-1,TRBD2,.
CASSLGLAGNAGGNEQFF,TGTGCCAGCAGCTTGGGCCTAGCGGGGAACGCTGGGGGAAATGAGCAGTTCTTC,TRBV5-4,TRBJ2-1,TRBD2,.
CASTLAGGPTDTQYF,TGTGCCAGTACCCTAGCGGGGGGGCCCACAGATACGCAGTATTTT,TRBV19,TRBJ2-3,TRBD2,.
CSVAKGSELYF,.,TRBV29-1,TRBJ2-3,.,.
CASSPFGAGSTDTQYF,TGTGCCAGCAGCCCCTTCGGGGCGGGGAGCACAGATACGCAGTATTTT,TRBV7-9,TRBJ2-3,.,.
CASSEGLYTGELFF,TGTGCCAGCAGTGAGGGACTATACACCGGGGAGCTGTTTTTT,TRBV6-4,TRBJ2-2,TRBD2,.
CASSLDKEVGYTF,TGTGCCAGCAGTTTAGACAAGGAGGTTGGCTACACCTTC,TRBV6-6,TRBJ1-2,.,.